The 9 T cell receptor beta chains presented below share a single source sample, sequenced in a study of shared clonotypes between healthy human individuals. CD45RO-negative CD8 cells positively selected for CCR7 made up the naive population, which excluded terminally differentiated effector memory CD45RA+ cells. Measured with immunoSEQ multiplex PCR; TCRdb has only the in-frame clones, and not every one. The table has over 800,000 clones, 90% to 95% seen once. The sample taken for sequencing was naive CD8+ T cells sorted from blood. All receptors come from a man younger than 40 in good health.

J is TRBJ1-5 and V is TRBV5-8; D may be TRBD1 (5 bases). The CDR3 is made up of 14 amino acids. The ends were cut back, 3 bases at V and 5 bases at J, with 12 bases in the middle. From germline, CDR1 is SGHTS and CDR2 YDEGEE. CDR3 DNA: TGTGCCAGCAGCTCTAAGGGACTATATCAGCCCCAGCATTTT. Translating gives CASSSKGLYQPQHF.

This clone appeared a few times. The rearrangement joins TRBV1 to TRBJ1-1. TRBV1 is assigned pseudogene status. The CDR3 contains 13 residues. CDR3 loop: CTSNISWGTEAFF. As DNA, the CDR3 is TGCACCAGCAACATAAGTTGGGGGACTGAAGCTTTCTTT.

The gene calls are TRBV21-1 and TRBJ2-7. TRBV21-1 is termed a pseudogene. The CDR3 runs to 12 residues. In DNA form, the CDR3 reads TGTGCCAGCAGCAAAGTGCACTACGAGCAGTACTTC. Its translation is CASSKVHYEQYF.

The chain combines TRBV15 with TRBJ2-7; possibly TRBD2 for D (6 bases). The germline V and J ends were trimmed by 5 bases and 0 bases, with 14 bases remaining between them. Germline V CDR1 and CDR2: LNHNV, YYDKDF (reference sequence). The CDR3 has 15 amino acids. For the CDR3, the DNA is TGTGCCACCAGCCGCGGAGGGTCTAACTCCTACGAGCAGTACTTC. Encoded protein: CATSRGGSNSYEQYF.

This rearrangement joins TRBV2 to TRBJ1-5; D not certain. From germline, CDR1 is SNHLY and CDR2 FYNNEI. CDR3 length: 14 amino acids. The V end lost 5 bases, the J end lost 1 base, and 9 bases lay between the germline ends. CDR3 DNA sequence: TGTGCCAGCAGTCGGAGAGGAAGCAATCAGCCCCAGCATTTT. Protein product: CASSRRGSNQPQHF.

The V and J genes are TRBV6-4 and TRBJ2-5, with D possibly matching TRBD1 (6 bases). The germline V and J ends were trimmed by 3 bases and 2 bases, with 13 bases remaining between them. The CDR3 sequence is 15 residues long. Germline CDR1 reads MRHNA; CDR2 reads SNTAGT. The CDR3 DNA follows: TGTGCCAGCAGTGAACAGGGCGTTAGGCAAGAGACCCAGTACTTC. The encoded protein is CASSEQGVRQETQYF.

The chain recombines TRBV14 with TRBJ2-7; D may be TRBD1 or TRBD2 (5 bases each). With 3 bases removed from V and 2 bases from J, the gap between germline ends came to 11 bases. Germline V CDR1 and CDR2: SGHDN, FVKESK. The CDR3 is made up of 14 amino acids. In DNA form, the CDR3 reads TGTGCCAGCAGCCATGGTATGGGGGCCTACGAGCAGTACTTC. Protein: CASSHGMGAYEQYF.

V and J are TRBV6-6 and TRBJ2-1, with TRBD2 as a possible D gene (7 bases). V was pared by 7 bases and J by 10 bases, with 20 bases between. CDR1 is MNHNY and CDR2 is SVGAGI in the germline V gene (reference sequence). This CDR3 is built from 14 residues. The chain's CDR3 is CASTPGGGRMEQFF. The CDR3 DNA follows: TGTGCCAGCACTCCCGGCGGGGGCCGGATGGAGCAGTTCTTC.

This clone has just one count. The V and J genes are TRBV28 and TRBJ2-7; the D gene could be TRBD1 or TRBD2 (5 bases each). This CDR3 region has 14 residues. The V gene lost 4 bases and the J gene lost 1 base, with 11 bases spanning the gap. Per germline, CDR1 MDHEN and CDR2 SYDVKM. The CDR3 sequence: CASSSPGPSYEQYF. The CDR3 region has the DNA TGTGCCAGCAGTTCACCGGGACCTTCCTACGAGCAGTACTTC.